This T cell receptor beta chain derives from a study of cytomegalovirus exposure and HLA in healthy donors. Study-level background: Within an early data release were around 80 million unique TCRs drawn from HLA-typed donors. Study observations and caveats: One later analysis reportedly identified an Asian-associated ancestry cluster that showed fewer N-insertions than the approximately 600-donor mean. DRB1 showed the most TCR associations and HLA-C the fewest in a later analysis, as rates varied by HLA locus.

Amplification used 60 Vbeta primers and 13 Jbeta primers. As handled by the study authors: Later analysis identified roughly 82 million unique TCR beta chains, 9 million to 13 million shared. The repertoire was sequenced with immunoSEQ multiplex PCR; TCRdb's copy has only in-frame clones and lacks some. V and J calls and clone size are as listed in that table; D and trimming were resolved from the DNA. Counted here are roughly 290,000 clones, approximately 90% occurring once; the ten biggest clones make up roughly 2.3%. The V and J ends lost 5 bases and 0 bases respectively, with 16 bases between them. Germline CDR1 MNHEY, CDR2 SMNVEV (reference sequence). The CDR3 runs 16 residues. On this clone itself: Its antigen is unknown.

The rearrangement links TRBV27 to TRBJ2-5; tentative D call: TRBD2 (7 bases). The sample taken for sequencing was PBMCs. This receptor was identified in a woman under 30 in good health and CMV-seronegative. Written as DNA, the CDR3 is TGTGCCAGCAGTGGTCAGTGGGGGGGCAACCAAGAGACCCAGTACTTC. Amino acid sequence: CASSGQWGGNQETQYF.